This T cell receptor (beta chain) was sequenced in a study of T cell responses to AZD1222 COVID-19 vaccine. Some clones are missing from TCRdb's copy, which holds only in-frame ones; the method was immunoSEQ multiplex PCR. The sample includes about 130,000 clones, 88% of them seen just once. This clone was observed a single time. Its antigen is not identified. Study outcomes and limitations: Among vaccine-associated CD4 TCRs, coverage spanned spike, with dominance at 160-218 and 743-854.

V gave up 6 bases and J gave up 0 bases, with 18 bases separating them. In germline, CDR1 is LNHDA, CDR2 SQIVND (reference sequence). This CDR3 has 17 residues. The rearrangement links TRBV19 to TRBJ1-5; perhaps TRBD1 as D (5 bases). The material was peripheral blood, obtained on day 0 of AZD1222 vaccination. The receptor was derived from an adult in good health. The CDR3 DNA is TGTGCCAGTAGACATAAGAGAGAGGGGATTAGCAATCAGCCCCAGCATTTT. This sequence encodes CASRHKREGISNQPQHF.